Below are 21 T cell receptor beta chains sequenced from a single sample in a study of beta chain features in type 1 diabetes. The study, taken as a whole, reports: In every one of the four CD4+ subsets, TCRB CDR3s were moderately but significantly shorter in Type 1 diabetes patients.

No cognate antigen is known for these TCRs. All of the isolated RNA was reverse transcribed, so expressed TCRB transcripts were sequenced. The data were produced by immunoSEQ multiplex PCR, yet TCRdb's version contains in-frame clones alone and is incomplete. Among 300,000 to 350,000 clones, 9.3% were seen once, and the ten largest hold 0.9% to 1.1%. The sequenced sample was central memory CD4+ T cells from blood. The receptors here all came from a man aged 30 to 39 with type 1 diabetes.

This clone has only a few counts. The chain uses TRBV29-1 and TRBJ1-2, with 7 positions matching TRBD1. The CDR3 is 16 residues long. Germline CDR1 and CDR2: SQVTM and ANQGSEA. Germline trimming cut 3 bases from V and 8 bases from J; bases unmatched to any gene: 18. The CDR3 sequence is CSVDNLRWGQRLGYTF. The CDR3 DNA is TGCAGCGTTGACAATTTACGATGGGGACAGCGTTTGGGCTACACCTTC.

A remark on this clone: Other nucleotide sequences from this sample produce the same CDR3. The J gene is TRBJ1-2, the V gene TRBV7-9; 10 bases map to TRBD1. This CDR3 contains 14 residues. CDR1 and CDR2 (germline): SEHNR, FQNEAQ (reference sequence). V gave up 1 base and J gave up 5 bases; unmatched junction bases: 1. CDR3 protein: CASSLVGQGYGYTF. In DNA, the CDR3 is TGTGCCAGCAGCTTAGTGGGACAGGGGTATGGCTACACCTTC.

This clone was seen only a few times. The genes are TRBV7-9 and TRBJ1-1, with a possible D match to TRBD1 (5 bases). Germline lookup yields CDR1 SEHNR and CDR2 FQNEAQ (reference sequence). The CDR3 covers 13 residues. Trimming left V 1 base short and J 8 bases short, with 11 bases between. In nucleotides, the CDR3 is TGTGCCAGCAGCTTAGGAGTCTCAGGGGAAGCTTTCTTT. As protein: CASSLGVSGEAFF.

The V gene is TRBV6-5, the J gene TRBJ2-7; 7 nucleotides match TRBD1. Unmatched junction bases numbered 7, after V lost 5 bases and J lost 3 bases. The CDR3 extends over 14 amino acids. Germline V CDR1 and CDR2: MNHEY, SVGAGI. As DNA, the CDR3 is TGTGCCAGCAGTCAGGGACAGACAGTCTACGAGCAGTACTTC. Translated, it gives CASSQGQTVYEQYF.

On this clone itself: At one end the junction does not follow the germline gene, possibly because of a read error. The chain recombines TRBV7-7 with TRBJ2-1; TRBD2 might be the D (6 bases). The CDR3 consists of 15 residues. Germline assignment: CDR1 SSHAT and CDR2 FNYEAQ (reference sequence). CDR3 loop: CASSLELASYNEQFF. The CDR3 region has the DNA TGTGCTAGCAGCTTAGAACTAGCCTCCTACAATGAGCAGTTCTTC.

The chain joins TRBV18 to TRBJ2-3, with D unresolved. This CDR3 comprises 14 residues. The germline V gene encodes CDR1 KGHSH and CDR2 LQKENI. The ends were cut back, 0 bases at V and 5 bases at J, with 9 bases in the middle. Written as DNA, the CDR3 is TGTGCCAGCTCACCACCGGGTTCCCGAGATACGCAGTATTTT. This sequence encodes CASSPPGSRDTQYF.

The genes are TRBV27 and TRBJ1-2; 7 nucleotides match TRBD1. This CDR3 comprises 14 residues. V trimming: 5 bases; J trimming: 6 bases; junction bases outside the gene matches: 9. Germline loops: CDR1 MNHEY, CDR2 SMNVEV (reference sequence). The CDR3 nucleotides are TGTGCCAGCAGTAGGTCAGGGGGGTCGGATGGCTACACCTTC. It codes for CASSRSGGSDGYTF.

J is TRBJ2-1 and V is TRBV19; TRBD1 agrees at 7 bases. V lost 3 bases to trimming and J lost 0 bases; unmatched junction nucleotides: 8. The CDR3 is 17 amino acids. Per germline, CDR1 LNHDA and CDR2 SQIVND (reference sequence). For the CDR3, the DNA is TGTGCCAGTAGTATTGGGACAGCCGCGAGCTCCTACAATGAGCAGTTCTTC. Encoded protein: CASSIGTAASSYNEQFF.

The rearrangement joins TRBV4-3 to TRBJ2-1; 8 bases agree with TRBD1. Germline V CDR1 and CDR2: LGHNA, YSLEER. Germline trimming cut 1 base from V and 0 bases from J; bases unmatched to any gene: 8. CDR3 size: 18 residues. The CDR3: CASSQGDRGVGSYNEQFF. CDR3 in DNA: TGCGCCAGCAGCCAAGGAGACAGGGGAGTCGGCTCCTACAATGAGCAGTTCTTC.

The chain links TRBV30 to TRBJ2-3, with D uncertain. The length of the CDR3 is 14 residues. CDR1 and CDR2 from the germline V gene are GTSNPN and SVGIG (reference sequence). Trimming removed 3 bases at V and 2 bases at J, with 12 bases between. DNA of the CDR3: TGTGCCTGGAGAAGGGCTACCATCACAGATACGCAGTATTTT. This translates into CAWRRATITDTQYF.

This clone was picked up a small number of times. Other DNA sequences from this sample encode an identical CDR3 as well. The rearrangement joins TRBV7-2 to TRBJ2-5; D is perhaps TRBD1 or TRBD2 (5 bases each). Looked up from germline, CDR1 is SGHTA and CDR2 is FQGNSA. This CDR3 contains 13 residues. Trimming pared 5 bases from V and 3 bases from J, leaving 10 bases between. The CDR3 bases are TGTGCCAGCAGCCGGGGCCGGGAAGAGACCCAGTACTTC. Protein sequence: CASSRGREETQYF.

The sample holds a few counts of this clone. The chain is built from TRBV18 and TRBJ1-5; tentative D call: TRBD1 (5 bases). Germline CDR1 reads KGHSH; CDR2 reads LQKENI. The CDR3 is 16 amino acids. With 3 bases removed from V and 3 bases from J, the gap between germline ends came to 15 bases. The CDR3 region is CASSPSGREANQPQHF. In DNA, the CDR3 is TGTGCCAGCTCACCTAGCGGCAGGGAGGCCAATCAGCCCCAGCATTTT.

In this sample, this clone turned up many times. The same CDR3 also results from other DNA sequences found in this sample. This sequence joins TRBV7-9 and TRBJ2-3, with 8 bases aligning to TRBD2. V lost 3 bases, J lost 1 base, and 3 bases stayed unmatched. Germline lookup yields CDR1 SEHNR and CDR2 FQNEAQ (reference sequence). The CDR3 covers 15 residues. In DNA, the CDR3 is TGTGCCAGCAGCTTCGGGGGGGTAGGCACAGATACGCAGTATTTT. Translated, it gives CASSFGGVGTDTQYF. Full variable domain (remainder filled in from reference TRBV7-9 and TRBJ2-3): DTGVSQNPRHKITKRGQNVTFRCDPISEHNRLYWYRQTLGQGPEFLTYFQNEAQLEKSRLLSDRFSAERPKGSFSTLEIQRTEQGDSAMYLCASSFGGVGTDTQYFGPGTRLTVL.

There are many counts of this clone. This rearrangement joins TRBV30 to TRBJ1-1; D not certain. Germline lookup yields CDR1 GTSNPN and CDR2 SVGIG (reference sequence). The ends were cut back, 5 bases at V and 1 base at J, with 8 bases in the middle. This CDR3 comprises 12 residues. For the CDR3, the DNA is TGTGCCTGGCGAGGCAGGAACACTGAAGCTTTCTTT. Translated: CAWRGRNTEAFF. The whole variable domain, filled in from reference TRBV30 and TRBJ1-1, reads SQTIHQWPATLVQPVGSPLSLECTVEGTSNPNLYWYRQAAGRGLQLLFYSVGIGQISSEVPQNLSASRPQDRQFILSSKKLLLSDSGFYLCAWRGRNTEAFFGQGTRLTVV.

In its sample, this clone was seen a few times. V and J are TRBV2 and TRBJ2-3; maybe TRBD2 (7 bases). The CDR3 spans 11 residues. Trimming shortened V by 8 bases and J by 9 bases, and 12 bases separated the two germline ends. Germline V gene lookup returns CDR1 SNHLY and CDR2 FYNNEI. The CDR3 region is CASRGGGTQYF. In nucleotides, the CDR3 is TGTGCCAGCCGAGGGGGAGGGACGCAGTATTTT. Based on the CDR3 plus reference TRBV2 and TRBJ2-3, the full variable domain is EPEVTQTPSHQVTQMGQEVILRCVPISNHLYFYWYRQILGQKVEFLVSFYNNEISEKSEIFDDQFSVERPDGSNFTLKIRSTKLEDSAMYFCASRGGGTQYFGPGTRLTVL.

This clone was seen only a few times. The CDR3 spells CASSPARTSGTGELFF. The CDR3 nucleotides read TGCGCCAGCAGCCCAGCACGGACTAGCGGTACCGGGGAGCTGTTTTTT. The chain carries TRBV4-3 and TRBJ2-2, with 10 bases that match TRBD2. The CDR3 loop spans 16 amino acids. Looked up from germline, CDR1 is LGHNA and CDR2 is YSLEER. V lost 4 bases to trimming and J lost 5 bases; unmatched junction nucleotides: 7.

This clone appeared a few times. V and J are TRBV5-1 and TRBJ1-2; TRBD1 is a possible D gene (5 bases). The germline CDR1 and CDR2 sequences are SGHRS and YFSETQ. There are 14 residues in the CDR3. The ends were cut back, 4 bases at V and 8 bases at J, with 18 bases in the middle. The CDR3 region is CASSPGTVGGGYTF. In DNA form, the CDR3 reads TGCGCCAGCAGCCCCGGGACGGTCGGGGGAGGCTACACCTTC.

The chain has TRBV10-2 and TRBJ2-3; 11 bases are shared with TRBD2. Germline V gene lookup returns CDR1 WSHSY and CDR2 SAAADI. The length of the CDR3 is 19 residues. Trimming removed 0 bases from V and 2 bases from J; junction bases left unmatched: 10. CDR3 sequence: CASSESSLAGGIYTDTQYF. The CDR3 DNA reads as TGCGCCAGCAGTGAGTCGAGTCTAGCGGGGGGTATCTACACAGATACGCAGTATTTT.

This clone was seen a few times. V usage is TRBV5-1 and J usage is TRBJ2-1; 11 nucleotides line up with TRBD2. The CDR3 totals 15 residues. From germline, CDR1 is SGHRS and CDR2 YFSETQ. V dropped 2 bases and J dropped 8; count of bases not matched to a gene: 6. The CDR3 nucleotides are TGCGCCAGCAGCTTACTAGCGGGGGCTTTGGATGAGCAGTTCTTC. Its translation: CASSLLAGALDEQFF.

This sequence joins TRBV27 and TRBJ2-6; unclear D gene. This CDR3 is 14 amino acids long. Trimming shortened V by 4 bases and J by 2 bases, and 6 bases separated the two germline ends. CDR1 is MNHEY, CDR2 SMNVEV, per germline (reference sequence). The CDR3 DNA reads as TGTGCCAGCAGTTCATCAGCTGGGGCCAACGTCCTGACTTTC. It specifies CASSSSAGANVLTF.

This clone turned up a few times. The V call is TRBV6-1, the J call TRBJ2-2; 7 bases map to TRBD1. Germline V lookup: CDR1 MNHNS, CDR2 SASEGT. This CDR3 has 15 residues. Germline trimming cut 2 bases from V and 6 bases from J; bases unmatched to any gene: 6. The CDR3 loop reads CASSESRGPAGELFF. DNA of the CDR3: TGTGCCAGCAGTGAATCGAGGGGGCCGGCCGGGGAGCTGTTTTTT.